This T cell receptor (beta chain) was identified in a study of blood T cells in healthy people across ages. As for this clonotype: This may arise from a read error, as a much more abundant clone is one base away.

Germline values: CDR1 LGHDT, CDR2 YNNKEL (reference sequence). This CDR3 has 14 amino acids. The V end was cut by 4 bases, the J end by 0 bases, with 10 bases between. A J-beta primer mix and a sample-barcoded 5' primer were used in a second PCR of about 7 to 11 cycles. Tagging of each cDNA molecule was performed by a template-switch adaptor with 12 random nucleotides. TCRdb re-analysed the 5' RACE reads in MiXCR, keeping a single row per CDR3 protein. In the table there are 1,800,000 or so distinct CDR3 sequences, roughly two fifths of which are singletons. Every donor provided around 9.3 milliliters of peripheral blood.

Sequenced material: blood. The V gene is TRBV3-1, the J gene TRBJ2-7; D is perhaps TRBD1 or TRBD2 (5 bases each). The TCR was taken from a human donor in good health. CDR3: CASSRDQNSYEQYF. CDR3 coding DNA: TGTGCCAGCAGCCGGGACCAAAACTCCTACGAGCAGTACTTC.